Many counts were recorded for the clone carrying this T cell receptor (beta chain). The antigen is unknown. Time point denoted: before preoperative PTX-NDP chemotherapy. The data derive from a study of esophageal squamous cell carcinoma under preoperative chemotherapy. Findings and caveats of the study: After chemotherapy, TCR diversity rose significantly in peripheral T cells but not in tumor-infiltrating lymphocytes.

From germline, CDR1 is SGHVS and CDR2 FQNEAQ. This CDR3 is 17 amino acids long. V lost 1 base and J 5 bases, leaving 19 bases between the germline ends. TCRdb recomputed calls from the PCR reads with MiXCR, one row per CDR3 protein. The repertoire holds approximately 16,000 distinct CDR3 sequences, with approximately 48% as singletons. This clonotype was sampled from a human donor with esophageal squamous cell carcinoma. The donor label of this sample is uncertain. The chain recombines TRBV7-8 with TRBJ2-3; possibly TRBD1 or TRBD2 for D (7 bases each). Sampling was performed from a patient given preoperative chemotherapy. CDR3 loop: CASSLEGAGVSIDTQYF. The CDR3 DNA sequence: TGTGCCAGCAGCTTAGAGGGGGCGGGAGTGTCGATAGATACGCAGTATTTT.